This record looks at one TCR beta chain sequence and its context. The target antigen is unknown. This record belongs to a study of cytomegalovirus exposure and HLA in healthy donors. PCR primers comprised 60 Vbeta and 13 Jbeta primers. Sequenced by immunoSEQ multiplex PCR; TCRdb stores in-frame clones only, minus some. Altogether approximately 59,000 clones are present, less than 65% being singletons, with the ten largest covering about 3%. Trimming pared 5 bases from V and 1 base from J, leaving 6 bases between. Germline CDR1 is SEHNR and CDR2 is FQNEAQ (reference sequence). The CDR3 is made up of 14 amino acids. General study points: Later findings reportedly placed an Asian-associated ancestry cluster below the roughly 660-donor mean for N-insertions. When a later analysis compared HLA-associated TCR beta chains with equally common others, the HLA-associated chains turned out to be more clonally expanded and to have lower generation probabilities. The investigators catalogued some 160 TCR beta chains as cytomegalovirus-associated.

Material: PBMCs. The rearrangement joins TRBV7-9 to TRBJ2-6; no definite D call. The clonotype comes from a young man in good health and CMV-seronegative. CDR3 loop: CASSLKSGANVLTF. The CDR3 nucleotides read TGTGCCAGCAGCCTAAAATCTGGGGCCAACGTCCTGACTTTC.